This T cell receptor (beta chain) was observed in a study of blood T cell repertoires in COVID-19 (dated by TCRdb to 2018 to 2021). The study in broad terms: Samples from collaborators originated in the United States, Italy and Spain and spanned both the acute and convalescent phases of COVID-19. The prospective study material was composed of cDNA or gDNA derived from T cells, B-cell-depleted T cells, or PBMCs. The dataset comprised deeply sampled blood TCRbeta repertoires from subjects exposed to, actively infected with, or recovered from COVID-19. A freely available public database, intended as a resource for researchers studying the immune response to SARS-CoV-2, is where the repertoires were released. The samples were drawn from the first 160 participants of the ongoing ImmuneRACE study and from over a thousand subjects provided by 6 global collaborators. A de-identified subject ID, COVID-19 status, age in years and sex were almost always included in the sample metadata. Where available, HLA class I and class II types were taken from metadata supplied by the sample provider and were not determined by assay-based typing. Results the study describes overall, beyond this receptor: The quantity of clinical and demographic metadata differed by source and by participant and was supplied without curation.

Whole blood was collected in K2EDTA tubes by collaborating institutions according to the institutions' own protocols. For TCRbeta analysis, collaborators shipped samples as frozen whole blood, isolated PBMCs, or DNA extracted from either of those sample types. As for this clone: Its antigen remains unidentified. Per-base qualities were not stored, and no clone one base away is much larger.

Inclusive of the bounding cysteine and phenylalanine, the CDR3 is 13 residues long. Left in the record is the CDR3 DNA by itself, 39 bases read in frame from the first base. CDR1 and CDR2 were assigned from the germline V gene as SGDLS and YYNGEE. A distance of 9 bases separates the germline ends of V and J, which lose 3 bases and 3 bases respectively. The immunoSEQ Assay, a bias-controlled multiplex PCR, was used to amplify TCRbeta CDR3 regions from genomic DNA. The paper's processing steps were these. Nucleated cell counts per sample were estimated from amplification of reference gene primers within the assay. Sequence reads were collapsed and filtered to measure the absolute abundance of every unique TCRbeta CDR3 rearrangement. For each sample, productive Simpson clonality was calculated as the square root of Simpson's diversity index across productive rearrangements. What TCRdb holds here is the immuneACCESS table cut down to in-frame rearrangements. Part of the clones is not present; checked against another copy, under half of the missing clones reflect an unresolved V gene, and the others are unexplained. The DNA was the basis for D and trimming; V, J and clone size are from that table. The sample table contains about 160,000 clones; only one count was recorded for about nine tenths of them. The ten top clones hold about 4% of the sample.

Material for sequencing was peripheral blood. The chain joins TRBV9 to TRBJ1-2, with TRBD1 as a weak D call on 6 bases. The clonotype comes from a woman aged 55-75 years with active or convalescent COVID-19. The CDR3 region reads CASSATGYYGYTF. The nucleotide sequence reads TGTGCCAGCAGCGCAACAGGGTACTATGGCTACACCTTC.